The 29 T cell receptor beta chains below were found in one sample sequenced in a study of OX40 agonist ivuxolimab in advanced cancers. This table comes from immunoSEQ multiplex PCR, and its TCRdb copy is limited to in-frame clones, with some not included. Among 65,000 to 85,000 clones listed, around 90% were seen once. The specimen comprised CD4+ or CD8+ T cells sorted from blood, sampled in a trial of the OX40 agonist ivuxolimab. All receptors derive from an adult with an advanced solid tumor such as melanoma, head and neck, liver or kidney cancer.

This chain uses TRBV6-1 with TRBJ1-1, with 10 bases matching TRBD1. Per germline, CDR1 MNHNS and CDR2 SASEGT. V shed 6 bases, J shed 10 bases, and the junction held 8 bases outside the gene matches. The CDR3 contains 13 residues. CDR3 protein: CASRDIWDRGAFF. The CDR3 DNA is TGTGCCAGCAGGGACATATGGGACAGGGGAGCTTTCTTT.

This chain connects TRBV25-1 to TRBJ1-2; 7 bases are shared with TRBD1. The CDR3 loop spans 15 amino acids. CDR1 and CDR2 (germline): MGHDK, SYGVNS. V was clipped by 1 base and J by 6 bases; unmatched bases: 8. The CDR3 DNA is TGTGCCAGCAGTGAATCTGGGGGTCAGGGGGATGGCTACACCTTC. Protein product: CASSESGGQGDGYTF.

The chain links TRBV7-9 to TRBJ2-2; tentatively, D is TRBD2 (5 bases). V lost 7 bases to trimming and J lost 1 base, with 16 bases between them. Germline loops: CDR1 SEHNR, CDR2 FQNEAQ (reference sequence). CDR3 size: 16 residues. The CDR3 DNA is TGTGCCAGCATTTTCTACCCGGGGAAGAACACCGGGGAGCTGTTTTTT. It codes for CASIFYPGKNTGELFF.

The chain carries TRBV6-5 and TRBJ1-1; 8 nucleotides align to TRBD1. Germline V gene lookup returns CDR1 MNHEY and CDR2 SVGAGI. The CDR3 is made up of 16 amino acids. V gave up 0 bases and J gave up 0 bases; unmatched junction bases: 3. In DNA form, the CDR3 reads TGTGCCAGCAGTTACTCAACGGGACAGGTGAACACTGAAGCTTTCTTT. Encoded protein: CASSYSTGQVNTEAFF.

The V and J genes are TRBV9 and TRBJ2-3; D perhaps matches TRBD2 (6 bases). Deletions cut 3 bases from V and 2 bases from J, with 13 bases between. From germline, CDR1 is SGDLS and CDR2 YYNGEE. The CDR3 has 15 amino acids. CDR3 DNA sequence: TGTGCCAGCAGCGCGTGGGGGGACGACACAGATACGCAGTATTTT. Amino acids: CASSAWGDDTDTQYF.

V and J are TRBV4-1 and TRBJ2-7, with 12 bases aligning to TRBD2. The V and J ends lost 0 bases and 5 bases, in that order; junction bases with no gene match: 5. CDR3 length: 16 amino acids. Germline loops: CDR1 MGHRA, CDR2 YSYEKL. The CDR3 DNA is TGCGCCAGCAGCCAAGATCCGGCTAGCGGGGGGGACGAGCAGTACTTC. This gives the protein CASSQDPASGGDEQYF.

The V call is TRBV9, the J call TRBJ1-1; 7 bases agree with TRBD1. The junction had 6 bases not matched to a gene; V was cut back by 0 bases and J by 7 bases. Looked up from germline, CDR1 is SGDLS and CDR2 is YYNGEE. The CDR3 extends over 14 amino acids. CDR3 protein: CASSVATGQSEAFF. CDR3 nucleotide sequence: TGTGCCAGCAGCGTAGCTACGGGACAGAGTGAAGCTTTCTTT.

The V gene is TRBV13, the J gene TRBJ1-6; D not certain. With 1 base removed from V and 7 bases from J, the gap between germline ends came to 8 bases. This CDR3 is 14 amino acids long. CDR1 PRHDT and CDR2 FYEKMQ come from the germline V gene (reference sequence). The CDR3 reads CASSLDSLNSPLHF. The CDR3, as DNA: TGTGCCAGCAGCTTAGACAGCCTAAATTCACCCCTCCACTTT.

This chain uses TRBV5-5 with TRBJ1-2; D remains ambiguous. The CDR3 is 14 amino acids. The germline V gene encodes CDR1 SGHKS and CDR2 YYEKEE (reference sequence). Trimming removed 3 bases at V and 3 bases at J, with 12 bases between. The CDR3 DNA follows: TGTGCCAGCAGCTCGACGGACGGATACTATGGCTACACCTTC. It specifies CASSSTDGYYGYTF. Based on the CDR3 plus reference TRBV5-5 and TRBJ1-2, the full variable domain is DAGVTQSPTHLIKTRGQQVTLRCSPISGHKSVSWYQQVLGQGPQFIFQYYEKEERGRGNFPDRFSARQFPNYSSELNVNALLLGDSALYLCASSSTDGYYGYTFGSGTRLTVV.

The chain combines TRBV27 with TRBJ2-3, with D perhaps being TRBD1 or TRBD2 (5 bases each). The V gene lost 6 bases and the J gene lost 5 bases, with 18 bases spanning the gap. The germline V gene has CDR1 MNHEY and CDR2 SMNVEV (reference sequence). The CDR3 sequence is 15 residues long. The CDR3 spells CASSYPGPAGDTQYF. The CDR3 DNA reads TGTGCCAGCAGCTATCCGGGGCCCGCTGGAGATACGCAGTATTTT.

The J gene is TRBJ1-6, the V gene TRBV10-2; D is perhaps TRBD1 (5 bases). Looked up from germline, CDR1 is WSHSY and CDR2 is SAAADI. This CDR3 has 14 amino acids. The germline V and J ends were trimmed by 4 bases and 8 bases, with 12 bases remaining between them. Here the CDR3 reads CASSGGRVDSPLHF. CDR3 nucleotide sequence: TGCGCCAGCAGTGGGGGACGGGTAGATTCACCCCTCCACTTT.

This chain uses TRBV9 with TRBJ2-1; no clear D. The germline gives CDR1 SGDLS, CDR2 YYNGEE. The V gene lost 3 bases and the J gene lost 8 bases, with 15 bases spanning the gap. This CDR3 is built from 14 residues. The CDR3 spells CASSAPSRHDEQFF. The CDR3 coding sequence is TGTGCCAGCAGCGCACCTTCCCGTCATGATGAGCAGTTCTTC.

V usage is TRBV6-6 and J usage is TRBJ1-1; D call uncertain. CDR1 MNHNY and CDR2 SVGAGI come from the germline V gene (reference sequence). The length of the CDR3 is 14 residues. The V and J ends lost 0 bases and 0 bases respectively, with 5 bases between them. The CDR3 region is CASSYSGMNTEAFF. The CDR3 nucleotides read TGTGCCAGCAGTTACTCGGGCATGAACACTGAAGCTTTCTTT.

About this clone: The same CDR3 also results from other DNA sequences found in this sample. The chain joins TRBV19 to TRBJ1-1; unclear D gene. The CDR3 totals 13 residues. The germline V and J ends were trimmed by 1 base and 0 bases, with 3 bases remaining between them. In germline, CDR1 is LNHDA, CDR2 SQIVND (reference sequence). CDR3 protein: CASSIGVNTEAFF. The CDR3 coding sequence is TGTGCCAGTAGTATAGGGGTGAACACTGAAGCTTTCTTT.

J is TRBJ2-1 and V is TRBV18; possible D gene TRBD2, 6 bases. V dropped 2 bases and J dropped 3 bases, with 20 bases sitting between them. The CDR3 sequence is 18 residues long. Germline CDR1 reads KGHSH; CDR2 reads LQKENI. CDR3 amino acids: CASSPTPGSRSYYNEQFF. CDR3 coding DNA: TGTGCCAGCTCACCAACCCCCGGGAGCCGTTCCTACTACAATGAGCAGTTCTTC.

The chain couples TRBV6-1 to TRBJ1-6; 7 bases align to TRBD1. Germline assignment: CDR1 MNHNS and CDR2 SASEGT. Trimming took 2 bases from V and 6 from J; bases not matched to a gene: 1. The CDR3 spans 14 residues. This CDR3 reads CASSEHRGNSPLHF. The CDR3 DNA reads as TGTGCCAGCAGTGAACACAGGGGTAATTCACCCCTCCACTTT.

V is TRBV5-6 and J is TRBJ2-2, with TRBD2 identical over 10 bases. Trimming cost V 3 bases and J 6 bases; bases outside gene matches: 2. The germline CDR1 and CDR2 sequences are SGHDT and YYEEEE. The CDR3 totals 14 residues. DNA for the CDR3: TGTGCCAGCAGCTATGGACTAGCGGCCGGGGAGCTGTTTTTT. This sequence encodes CASSYGLAAGELFF.

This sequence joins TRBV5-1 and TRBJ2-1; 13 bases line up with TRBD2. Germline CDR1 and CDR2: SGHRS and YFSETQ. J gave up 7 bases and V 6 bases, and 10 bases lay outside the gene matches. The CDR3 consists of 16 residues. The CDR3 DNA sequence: TGCGCCAGCACCGAACCGGGACTAGCGGGGTATAATGAGCAGTTCTTC. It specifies CASTEPGLAGYNEQFF.

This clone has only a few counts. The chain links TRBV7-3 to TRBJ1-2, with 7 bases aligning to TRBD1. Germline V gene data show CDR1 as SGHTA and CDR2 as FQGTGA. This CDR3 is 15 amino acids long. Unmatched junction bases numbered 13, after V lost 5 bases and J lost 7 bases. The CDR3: CASSAQGGASPGYTF. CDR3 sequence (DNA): TGTGCCAGCAGCGCCCAGGGGGGGGCCTCTCCTGGCTACACCTTC.

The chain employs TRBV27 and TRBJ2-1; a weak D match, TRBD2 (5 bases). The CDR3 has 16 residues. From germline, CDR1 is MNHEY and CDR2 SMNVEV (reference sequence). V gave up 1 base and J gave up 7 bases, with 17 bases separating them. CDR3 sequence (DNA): TGTGCCAGCAGTTTATTGGGCGGGCGGGCTGGAAATGAGCAGTTCTTC. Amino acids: CASSLLGGRAGNEQFF.

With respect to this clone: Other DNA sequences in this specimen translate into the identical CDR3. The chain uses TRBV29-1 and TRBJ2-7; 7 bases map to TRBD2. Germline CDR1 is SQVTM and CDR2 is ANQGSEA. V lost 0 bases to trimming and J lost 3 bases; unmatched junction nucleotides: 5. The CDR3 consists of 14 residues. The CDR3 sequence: CSVEEGREGYEQYF. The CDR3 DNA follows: TGCAGCGTTGAAGAAGGCAGGGAGGGCTACGAGCAGTACTTC.

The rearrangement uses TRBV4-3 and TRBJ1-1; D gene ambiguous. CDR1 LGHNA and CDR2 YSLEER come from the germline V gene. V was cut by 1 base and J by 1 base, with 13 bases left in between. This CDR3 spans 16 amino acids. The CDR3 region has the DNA TGCGCCAGCAGCCAAGCCTTTACTCTAGGGAACACTGAAGCTTTCTTT. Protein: CASSQAFTLGNTEAFF.

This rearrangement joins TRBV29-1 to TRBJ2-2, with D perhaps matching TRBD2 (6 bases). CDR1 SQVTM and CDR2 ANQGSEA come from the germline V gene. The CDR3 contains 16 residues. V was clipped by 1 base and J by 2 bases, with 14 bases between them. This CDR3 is CSVEVPPGVNTGELFF. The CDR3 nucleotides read TGCAGCGTTGAAGTTCCCCCGGGAGTAAACACCGGGGAGCTGTTTTTT.

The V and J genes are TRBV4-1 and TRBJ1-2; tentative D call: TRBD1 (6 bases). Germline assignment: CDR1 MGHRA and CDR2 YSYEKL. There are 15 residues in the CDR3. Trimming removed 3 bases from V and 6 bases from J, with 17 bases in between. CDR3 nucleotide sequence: TGCGCCAGCAGCCAGAATATAAGGACAGTCGATGGCTACACCTTC. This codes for CASSQNIRTVDGYTF.

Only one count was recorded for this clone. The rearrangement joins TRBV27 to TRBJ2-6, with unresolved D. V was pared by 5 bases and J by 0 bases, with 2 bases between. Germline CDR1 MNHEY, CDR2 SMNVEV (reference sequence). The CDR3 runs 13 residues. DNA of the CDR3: TGTGCCAGCAGTAGCTCTGGGGCCAACGTCCTGACTTTC. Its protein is CASSSSGANVLTF.

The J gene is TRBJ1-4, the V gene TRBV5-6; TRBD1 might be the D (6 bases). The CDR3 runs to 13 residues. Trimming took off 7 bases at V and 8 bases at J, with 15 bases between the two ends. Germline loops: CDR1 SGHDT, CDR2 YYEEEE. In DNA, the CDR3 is TGTGCCAGCCGGGGGGCAGGAGGCGAAAAACTGTTTTTT. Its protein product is CASRGAGGEKLFF.

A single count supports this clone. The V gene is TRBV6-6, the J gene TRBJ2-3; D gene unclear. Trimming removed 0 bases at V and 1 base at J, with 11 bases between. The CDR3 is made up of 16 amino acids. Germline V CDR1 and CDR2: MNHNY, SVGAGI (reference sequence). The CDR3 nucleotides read TGTGCCAGCAGTTACTCGGTTACCCGTGGCACAGATACGCAGTATTTT. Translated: CASSYSVTRGTDTQYF.

CDR3: CASSQLSEKLFF. CDR3 DNA: TGTGCCAGCAGCCAGCTTAGTGAAAAACTGTTTTTT. The chain couples TRBV5-6 to TRBJ1-4, with D hard to call. Germline V gene sequence: CDR1 SGHDT, CDR2 YYEEEE. CDR3 size: 12 residues. The V and J ends lost 4 bases and 7 bases respectively, with 8 bases between them.

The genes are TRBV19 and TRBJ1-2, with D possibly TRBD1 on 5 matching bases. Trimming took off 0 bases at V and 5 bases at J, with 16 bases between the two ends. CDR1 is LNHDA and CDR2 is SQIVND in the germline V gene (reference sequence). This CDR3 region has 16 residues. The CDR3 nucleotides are TGTGCCAGTAGTATAGACCGGGAACAGGCCATTTATGGCTACACCTTC. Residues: CASSIDREQAIYGYTF.